This TCR beta chain was profiled in a study of T-cell memory formation after mild COVID-19. Study results and caveats: Later expanders leaned CD4+, whereas day 15 to 85 contracting clones were balanced CD4/CD8.

Of note for this clonotype: Antigen: not known.

MiXCR was run by TCRdb on the 5' RACE reads, yielding one entry per CDR3 protein. The sample has about 560,000 distinct CDR3 sequences, about a sixth seen once. This TCR came from an adult woman who had mild COVID-19 (a few samples of this study predate the infection). Cell type and time point are not known. Sequencing was performed on PBMCs or a T cell subset sorted from them (not recorded which).

The CDR3: CASSIEGEWNNEQFF. CDR3 in DNA: TGTGCCAGTAGTATAGAGGGAGAATGGAACAATGAGCAGTTCTTC. The J gene is TRBJ2-1, the V gene TRBV19, with D perhaps TRBD2 (5 bases). Deletions cut 0 bases from V and 5 bases from J, with 11 bases between. CDR1 and CDR2 from the germline V gene are LNHDA and SQIVND (reference sequence). CDR3 length equals 15 residues.